The 26 T cell receptor beta chains below come from one sample, sequenced in a study of CD8+CD57+ T cells in acquired aplastic anemia (dated by TCRdb to 2017 to 2018). The reads were generated on an Illumina HiSeq 2000. Genomic DNA served as template for TCR beta VDJ combination and CDR3 sequence profiling. The public sequencing data were trimmed at Q25 with fastp and processed into clonotypes with MiXCR by TCRdb, which kept only in-frame beta chains. Every entry covers one CDR3 protein and lists the most common genes and DNA from its rows. Across this sample there are some 180,000 distinct CDR3 sequences, with less than 55% seen only once. The ten largest clonotypes hold around 3% of the sample. The specimen was sorted CD4+, CD8+, or CD8+CD57+ T cells (not recorded which) from PBMCs. These receptors were taken from a human donor in good health.

This clonotype was detected a few times. A single base separates this from a much larger clone, so it may be a read error. The rearrangement joins TRBV14 to TRBJ1-1; D ambiguous. CDR1 and CDR2 (germline): SGHDN, FVKESK. This CDR3 spans 13 amino acids. CDR3 bases: TGTGCCAGCAGCCGCAGTATGAACACTGAAGATTTCTTT. Translating it yields CASSRSMNTEDFF. The full variable domain, with the rest looked up from reference TRBV14 and TRBJ1-1, is EAGVTQFPSHSVIEKGQTVTLRCDPISGHDNLYWYRRVMGKEIKFLLHFVKESKQDESGMPNNRFLAERTGGTYSTLKVQPAELEDSGVYFCASSRSMNTEDFFGQGTRLTVV.

The chain carries TRBV7-9 and TRBJ1-4; D gene ambiguous. This CDR3 is built from 14 residues. V was shortened by 5 bases and J by 0 bases, with 7 bases between the two germline ends. Germline V gene lookup returns CDR1 SEHNR and CDR2 FQNEAQ (reference sequence). The CDR3 protein is CASSHSATNEKLFF. Here the CDR3 DNA reads TGTGCCAGCAGCCACAGTGCAACTAATGAAAAACTGTTTTTT.

As regards this clonotype: This may come from a read error, since a much larger clone is one base off. V is TRBV12-3 or TRBV12-4 and J is TRBJ2-7; 7 positions match TRBD1. J was trimmed by 3 bases and V by 6 bases; bases with no gene match: 8. The CDR3 has 14 residues. The CDR3 nucleotides read TGTGCCAGCAGCCTTAAGGGACAGAACTACGAGCAGTACTTC. Its protein product is CASSLKGQNYEQYF.

The genes are TRBV2 and TRBJ2-3, with D tentatively TRBD1 or TRBD2 (5 bases each). The germline CDR1 and CDR2 sequences are SNHLY and FYNNEI. CDR3 length: 19 residues. The V gene lost 4 bases and the J gene lost 8 bases, with 31 bases spanning the gap. CDR3 protein: CASSGLGVKGLILKSTQYF. DNA of the CDR3: TGTGCCAGCAGTGGTCTGGGGGTTAAAGGCCTGATCCTTAAATCTACGCAGTATTTT.

This clonotype was picked up a small number of times. DNA of the CDR3: TGCGCCAGCAGCATAAGTGTCGGCGGGGACTACGAGCAGTACTTC. It encodes CASSISVGGDYEQYF. This chain connects TRBV5-1 to TRBJ2-7; D perhaps matches TRBD2 (6 bases). Germline CDR1 reads SGHRS; CDR2 reads YFSETQ. This CDR3 region has 15 residues. V lost 4 bases and J 3 bases, leaving 17 bases between the germline ends.

This clonotype has at least ten counts. V gene TRBV20-1 combines with J gene TRBJ2-7; 7 bases align to TRBD2. V was clipped by 3 bases and J by 5 bases; unmatched bases: 4. Germline loops: CDR1 DFQATT, CDR2 SNEGSKA (reference sequence). This CDR3 has 12 residues. CDR3 protein: CSASEGGDEQYF. CDR3 DNA: TGCAGTGCTAGTGAGGGAGGGGACGAGCAGTACTTC.

This clonotype appeared a few times. The rearrangement joins TRBV19 to TRBJ2-6; 14 bases match TRBD2. Germline V gene lookup returns CDR1 LNHDA and CDR2 SQIVND (reference sequence). The CDR3 contains 22 residues. The junction had 16 bases not matched to a gene; V was cut back by 6 bases and J by 0 bases. The CDR3 DNA is TGTGCCAGTAGCATGCCCGTCGGACTAGCGGGAGGATACAACTCTGGGGCCAACGTCCTGACTTTC. Its translation is CASSMPVGLAGGYNSGANVLTF.

This chain joins TRBV2 and TRBJ1-1; no clear D. The CDR3 extends over 16 amino acids. V gave up 2 bases and J gave up 2 bases, with 15 bases separating them. Germline CDR1 reads SNHLY; CDR2 reads FYNNEI. DNA of the CDR3: TGTGCCAGCAGTGAATCGGCAGTAGCAGGTAACACTGAAGCTTTCTTT. This sequence encodes CASSESAVAGNTEAFF. The variable domain in full, completed from reference TRBV2 and TRBJ1-1, reads EPEVTQTPSHQVTQMGQEVILRCVPISNHLYFYWYRQILGQKVEFLVSFYNNEISEKSEIFDDQFSVERPDGSNFTLKIRSTKLEDSAMYFCASSESAVAGNTEAFFGQGTRLTVV.

This clonotype was counted only a few times. The chain is built from TRBV2 and TRBJ1-3, with D perhaps matching TRBD1 (5 bases). V was shortened by 3 bases and J by 0 bases, with 9 bases between the two germline ends. CDR3 length equals 15 residues. CDR1 is SNHLY, CDR2 FYNNEI, per germline. CDR3 nucleotides: TGTGCCAGCAGTGAGGGGCGGCGCTCTGGAAACACCATATATTTT. Encoded protein: CASSEGRRSGNTIYF. The full variable domain, in which reference TRBV2 and TRBJ1-3 provide the parts outside the CDR3, is EPEVTQTPSHQVTQMGQEVILRCVPISNHLYFYWYRQILGQKVEFLVSFYNNEISEKSEIFDDQFSVERPDGSNFTLKIRSTKLEDSAMYFCASSEGRRSGNTIYFGEGSWLTVV.

This clonotype was observed a few times. The chain uses TRBV28 and TRBJ1-4, with D possibly TRBD1 on 5 matching bases. Trimming shortened V by 2 bases and J by 4 bases, and 11 bases separated the two germline ends. Germline-derived CDR1 and CDR2 are MDHEN and SYDVKM. This CDR3 contains 15 residues. CDR3 protein: CASSLAGAINEKLFF. DNA for the CDR3: TGTGCCAGCAGTTTAGCCGGGGCCATTAATGAAAAACTGTTTTTT.

This clonotype has at least ten counts. The chain employs TRBV6-1 and TRBJ2-5; D is undetermined. The CDR3 extends over 11 amino acids. CDR1 is MNHNS and CDR2 is SASEGT in the germline V gene. Trimming pared 3 bases from V and 8 bases from J, leaving 7 bases between. The CDR3 sequence: CASSDTTTQYF. CDR3 nucleotides: TGTGCCAGCAGTGACACAACAACCCAGTACTTC.

This clonotype was recorded at least ten times. The gene calls are TRBV6-2 or TRBV6-3 and TRBJ2-5; D could derive from TRBD1 or TRBD2 (5 bases each). The V end was cut by 5 bases, the J end by 5 bases, with 18 bases between. This CDR3 region has 15 residues. Germline V gene sequence: CDR1 MNHEY, CDR2 SVGEGT. CDR3 in amino acids: CASSKTGAGTETQYF. CDR3 sequence (DNA): TGTGCCAGCAGTAAAACAGGTGCCGGGACGGAGACCCAGTACTTC.

This clonotype has at least ten counts. The chain links TRBV20-1 to TRBJ1-2; no clear D gene. V shed 2 bases and J shed 4 bases, with 11 bases lying between them. Germline-derived CDR1 and CDR2 are DFQATT and SNEGSKA (reference sequence). The CDR3 runs 13 residues. Here the CDR3 DNA reads TGCAGTGCTAGAAAACCGACTAGCTATGGCTACACCTTC. Protein product: CSARKPTSYGYTF.

This clonotype was recorded many times. V is TRBV12-3 or TRBV12-4 and J is TRBJ1-6; D uncertain. CDR3 length: 12 amino acids. V was cut by 5 bases and J by 8 bases, with 7 bases left in between. CDR3 bases: TGTGCCAGCAGTACAACCGATTCACCCCTCCACTTT. This translates into CASSTTDSPLHF.

This clonotype turned up a few times. The V gene is TRBV6-5, the J gene TRBJ1-1; D might be TRBD1 (6 bases). The germline V gene encodes CDR1 MNHEY and CDR2 SVGAGI. The germline V and J ends were trimmed by 2 bases and 6 bases, with 16 bases remaining between them. This CDR3 spans 15 amino acids. In DNA form, the CDR3 reads TGTGCCAGCAGTTACACAGTCAGGGGAGAGGCTGAAGCTTTCTTT. This translates into CASSYTVRGEAEAFF.

In this sample, this clonotype turned up many times. The J gene is TRBJ2-3, the V gene TRBV3-1; D is ambiguous. V was trimmed by 3 bases and J by 2 bases, leaving 3 bases between them. The CDR3 spans 12 residues. Germline-derived CDR1 and CDR2 are LGHDT and YNNKEL (reference sequence). CDR3 coding DNA: TGTGCCAGCAGCCAGTTCACAGATACGCAGTATTTT. As protein: CASSQFTDTQYF.

This clonotype was counted ten times or more. The chain combines TRBV7-3 with TRBJ2-2; tentative D call: TRBD2 (6 bases). V was trimmed by 5 bases and J by 2 bases, leaving 12 bases between them. This CDR3 comprises 15 residues. Germline lookup yields CDR1 SGHTA and CDR2 FQGTGA. The CDR3 loop reads CASSKTGTNTGELFF. CDR3 DNA sequence: TGTGCCAGCAGCAAGACCGGGACTAACACCGGGGAGCTGTTTTTT. Together with reference TRBV7-3 and TRBJ2-2, the CDR3 gives the full variable domain: GAGVSQTPSNKVTEKGKYVELRCDPISGHTALYWYRQSLGQGPEFLIYFQGTGAADDSGLPNDRFFAVRPEGSVSTLKIQRTERGDSAVYLCASSKTGTNTGELFFGEGSRLTVL.

The gene calls are TRBV24-1 and TRBJ2-5, with D unresolved. V lost 2 bases to trimming and J lost 5 bases, with 14 bases between them. Germline values: CDR1 KGHDR, CDR2 SFDVKD. This CDR3 is 15 amino acids long. CDR3 sequence: CATSDSATASETQYF. Written as DNA, the CDR3 is TGTGCCACCAGTGATTCAGCAACTGCTTCGGAGACCCAGTACTTC.

This chain uses TRBV5-1 with TRBJ2-7; 9 nucleotides align to TRBD1. CDR1 is SGHRS and CDR2 is YFSETQ in the germline V gene. There are 14 residues in the CDR3. Losses at the gene ends were 5 bases for V and 5 bases for J; bases not matched to a gene: 8. DNA for the CDR3: TGCGCCAGCAGTGCGGGACAGGGTCGGCACGAGCAGTACTTC. It specifies CASSAGQGRHEQYF.

This chain links TRBV9 with TRBJ2-3; D might be TRBD2 (5 bases). CDR1 is SGDLS and CDR2 is YYNGEE in the germline V gene. This CDR3 has 15 amino acids. Trimming stripped 2 bases from V and 4 bases from J, with 14 bases between. The CDR3 spells CASSVRSSLPDTQYF. Here the CDR3 DNA reads TGTGCCAGCAGCGTCCGGTCTAGCCTCCCAGATACGCAGTATTTT.

This clonotype has a count of ten or more. The V gene is TRBV19, the J gene TRBJ2-7; D may be TRBD1 or TRBD2 (5 bases each). The CDR3 totals 14 residues. Trimming took 5 bases from V and 1 from J, leaving 12 bases between them. The germline V gene encodes CDR1 LNHDA and CDR2 SQIVND (reference sequence). In DNA form, the CDR3 reads TGTGCCAGTAGTGGCCGGGACGGGTCCTACGAGCAGTACTTC. Translation: CASSGRDGSYEQYF.

This clonotype has only one observation. This clone may be a read error of a much larger clone one base away. V is TRBV10-3 and J is TRBJ2-7; D is unclear. Germline CDR1 reads ENHRY; CDR2 reads SYGVKD. The CDR3 runs 12 residues. The V gene lost 10 bases and the J gene lost 3 bases, with 13 bases spanning the gap. CDR3 sequence reads: CASGRGGYEQYF. DNA for the CDR3: TGTGCCAGCGGCCGCGGCGGCTACGAGCAGTACTTC.

In this sample, this clonotype turned up once. This chain links TRBV24-1 with TRBJ2-1; D not resolved. The V gene lost 5 bases and the J gene lost 1 base, with 5 bases spanning the gap. Germline V gene lookup returns CDR1 KGHDR and CDR2 SFDVKD. This CDR3 is built from 13 residues. The CDR3 is CATSAGSYNEQFF. The CDR3 DNA reads TGTGCCACCAGTGCCGGGTCCTACAATGAGCAGTTCTTC.

With regard to this clonotype: The conserved final phenylalanine or tryptophan is absent from the CDR3, which likely points to a read error. The chain employs TRBV7-8 and TRBJ2-7; the match to TRBD1 covers 11 bases. The germline V gene encodes CDR1 SGHVS and CDR2 FQNEAQ. The CDR3 is made up of 14 amino acids. The trim removed 5 bases at V and 3 bases at J, leaving 3 bases unmatched. The CDR3 nucleotides are TGTGCCAGCAGCCCTGGGACAGGGGGCTACGAGCAGTACCTC. Residues: CASSPGTGGYEQYL.

There are many counts of this clonotype. The CDR3 protein is CASSLAGSTDTQYF. CDR3 nucleotide sequence: TGTGCCAGCAGCTTGGCAGGGTCCACAGATACGCAGTATTTT. The chain has TRBV6-2 or TRBV6-3 and TRBJ2-3; a possible D gene is TRBD1 (5 bases). CDR3 length equals 14 residues. From germline, CDR1 is MNHEY and CDR2 SVGEGT. V gave up 6 bases and J gave up 2 bases, with 12 bases separating them.

V usage is TRBV15 and J usage is TRBJ1-1; TRBD1 is a possible D gene (6 bases). This CDR3 is 14 amino acids long. V shed 4 bases and J shed 3 bases, with 12 bases lying between them. Germline assignment: CDR1 LNHNV and CDR2 YYDKDF (reference sequence). CDR3 nucleotide sequence: TGTGCCACCAGCAAAAGACAGGTAGACACTGAAGCTTTCTTT. Protein: CATSKRQVDTEAFF.